Listed below are T cell receptor beta chains from one sample, sequenced in a study of blood T cells in healthy people across ages. TCRdb fed the 5' RACE reads into MiXCR, producing one record per CDR3 protein. The table records some 1.7 million distinct CDR3 sequences, roughly 27% of them present only once. The specimen was blood. The receptors here all came from a woman aged 25-40 years in good health. Both conserved end residues are part of each CDR3. Expanded clones get a size class; other rows say once, few or many, or leave the size out.

clone size | J gene | V gene | CDR3 protein
few | TRBJ2-7 | TRBV12-3/TRBV12-4 | CASSLALPGGYEQYF
- | TRBJ2-7 | TRBV5-4 | CASSVWTSGDEQYF
few | TRBJ2-1 | TRBV20-1 | CSAREVTRDEQFF
few | TRBJ1-3 | TRBV5-4 | CASSLDGALSGNTIYF
few | TRBJ1-6 | TRBV20-1 | CSAASGQGNPLHF
many | TRBJ2-7 | TRBV20-1 | CSATRTYSSYEQYF
- | TRBJ2-5 | TRBV29-1 | CSATGNQETQYF
- | TRBJ1-1 | TRBV20-1 | CSAPGTGTRGAFF
many | TRBJ2-7 | TRBV6-5 | CASSPVARDYTSYEQYF
few | TRBJ2-1 | TRBV29-1 | CSVKGGLQYNEQFF